The rows below give T cell receptor beta chains drawn from one sample of a study of regulatory T cells in long-lasting Graves disease. TCRdb re-called the multiplex PCR reads through MiXCR, storing one row per CDR3 protein. There are just over 600,000 distinct CDR3 sequences in the sample; less than 20% occur only once, and 18% lies in the top ten. This same sample was also taken into another study, of T cells in Graves' hyperthyroidism and ophthalmopathy.

Source: peripheral blood mononuclear cells (PBMCs), taken at new diagnosis, from a patient treated with antithyroid drugs. These receptors all stem from a woman under 40 with Graves disease. Each CDR3 is given with its conserved first and last residue. The D gene is left open where the match is weak. Clone size is stated in some rows and not others, as once, few, many or a class when expanded.

v_call,d_call,j_call,clone_size,cdr3_aa,cdr3_nt
TRBV5-1,-,TRBJ2-1,-,CASSLAPPAHSGDEQFF,TGTGCCAGCAGTTTGGCCCCCCCGGCTCACTCAGGCGATGAGCAGTTCTTC
TRBV2,-,TRBJ1-2,many,CASREGGVTGYYGYTF,TGTGCCAGCAGGGAGGGCGGGGTGACGGGCTACTATGGCTACACCTTC
TRBV10-3,-,TRBJ1-1,many,CAISDRRVNTEAFF,TGTGCCATCAGTGACAGACGGGTGAACACTGAAGCTTTCTTT
TRBV28,-,TRBJ1-5,many,CASSPRGVNNQPQHF,TGTGCCAGCAGTCCCCGGGGGGTGAACAATCAGCCCCAGCATTTT
TRBV6-5,TRBD2,TRBJ2-1,few,CASSSIRDSGIGEQFF,TGTGCCAGCAGTTCCATTAGGGATAGCGGGATAGGGGAGCAGTTCTTC
TRBV6-2/TRBV6-3,-,TRBJ1-5,many,CASSYSIGGQAAQHF,TGTGCCAGCAGTTACTCGATCGGGGGGCAGGCGGCCCAGCATTTT
TRBV24-1,TRBD1,TRBJ1-5,-,CATPSGQGSNQPQHF,TGTGCCACCCCTTCGGGACAGGGTAGCAATCAGCCCCAGCATTTT
TRBV7-3,-,TRBJ1-1,many,CASSLYQGPTEAFF,TGTGCCAGCAGCTTATATCAGGGACCCACTGAAGCTTTCTTT
TRBV2,-,TRBJ2-7,many,CASSAQGWFSSF,TGTGCCAGCAGTGCCCAGGGCTGGTTTTCGAGCTTC
TRBV28,TRBD2,TRBJ2-7,many,CASSRTSGSTYEQYF,TGTGCCAGCAGCAGGACTAGCGGGTCTACCTACGAGCAGTACTTC
TRBV11-2,-,TRBJ2-1,many,CASNRGGSPNEQFF,TGTGCCAGCAACCGTGGGGGGTCTCCCAATGAGCAGTTCTTC
TRBV11-2,TRBD2,TRBJ2-7,-,CASSPSGLAGGWSYGQYF,TGTGCCAGCAGTCCATCGGGACTAGCGGGAGGTTGGTCCTACGGGCAGTACTTC
TRBV4-1,TRBD1,TRBJ2-1,-,CASSQVRGNNEQFF,TGCGCCAGCAGCCAAGTCAGGGGGAACAATGAGCAGTTCTTC
TRBV18,-,TRBJ2-3,many,CASSPSARTDTQYF,TGTGCCAGCTCACCCTCGGCCAGAACAGATACGCAGTATTTT
TRBV19,-,TRBJ2-5,few,CASSISPRETQYF,TGTGCCAGTAGTATATCCCCACGGGAGACCCAGTACTTC
TRBV6-1,-,TRBJ2-5,many,CASRKGGLPETQYF,TGTGCCAGCAGAAAGGGGGGGCTGCCGGAGACCCAGTACTTC
TRBV24-1,-,TRBJ1-1,few,CATSARGSNTEAFF,TGTGCCACCAGTGCTCGGGGATCGAACACTGAAGCTTTCTTT
TRBV9,TRBD1,TRBJ1-1,-,CASRSFDRGGGGTEAFF,TGCGCCAGTCGATCCTTTGACAGGGGCGGTGGGGGGACTGAAGCTTTCTTT
TRBV7-3,-,TRBJ2-2,medium-sized,CASSQGGTGELFF,TGTGCCAGCAGCCAAGGGGGCACCGGGGAGCTGTTTTTT
TRBV19,-,TRBJ2-3,-,CASKSRQSTDTQYF,TGTGCCAGTAAATCGCGACAGAGCACAGATACGCAGTATTTT
TRBV12-3/TRBV12-4,TRBD2,TRBJ2-7,few,CASSSGTSGAYEQYF,TGTGCCAGCAGTTCGGGGACTAGCGGGGCCTACGAGCAGTACTTC
TRBV28,-,TRBJ2-1,many,CASSFLGRVHEQFF,TGTGCCAGCAGTTTCTTAGGTCGAGTTCATGAGCAGTTCTTC
TRBV11-2,-,TRBJ1-1,many,CASSFQRGIGNTEAFF,TGTGCCAGCAGCTTCCAGCGGGGTATAGGGAACACTGAAGCTTTCTTT
TRBV19,-,TRBJ2-2,-,CASSIDAWTGELFF,TGTGCCAGTAGTATAGATGCGTGGACCGGGGAGCTGTTTTTT